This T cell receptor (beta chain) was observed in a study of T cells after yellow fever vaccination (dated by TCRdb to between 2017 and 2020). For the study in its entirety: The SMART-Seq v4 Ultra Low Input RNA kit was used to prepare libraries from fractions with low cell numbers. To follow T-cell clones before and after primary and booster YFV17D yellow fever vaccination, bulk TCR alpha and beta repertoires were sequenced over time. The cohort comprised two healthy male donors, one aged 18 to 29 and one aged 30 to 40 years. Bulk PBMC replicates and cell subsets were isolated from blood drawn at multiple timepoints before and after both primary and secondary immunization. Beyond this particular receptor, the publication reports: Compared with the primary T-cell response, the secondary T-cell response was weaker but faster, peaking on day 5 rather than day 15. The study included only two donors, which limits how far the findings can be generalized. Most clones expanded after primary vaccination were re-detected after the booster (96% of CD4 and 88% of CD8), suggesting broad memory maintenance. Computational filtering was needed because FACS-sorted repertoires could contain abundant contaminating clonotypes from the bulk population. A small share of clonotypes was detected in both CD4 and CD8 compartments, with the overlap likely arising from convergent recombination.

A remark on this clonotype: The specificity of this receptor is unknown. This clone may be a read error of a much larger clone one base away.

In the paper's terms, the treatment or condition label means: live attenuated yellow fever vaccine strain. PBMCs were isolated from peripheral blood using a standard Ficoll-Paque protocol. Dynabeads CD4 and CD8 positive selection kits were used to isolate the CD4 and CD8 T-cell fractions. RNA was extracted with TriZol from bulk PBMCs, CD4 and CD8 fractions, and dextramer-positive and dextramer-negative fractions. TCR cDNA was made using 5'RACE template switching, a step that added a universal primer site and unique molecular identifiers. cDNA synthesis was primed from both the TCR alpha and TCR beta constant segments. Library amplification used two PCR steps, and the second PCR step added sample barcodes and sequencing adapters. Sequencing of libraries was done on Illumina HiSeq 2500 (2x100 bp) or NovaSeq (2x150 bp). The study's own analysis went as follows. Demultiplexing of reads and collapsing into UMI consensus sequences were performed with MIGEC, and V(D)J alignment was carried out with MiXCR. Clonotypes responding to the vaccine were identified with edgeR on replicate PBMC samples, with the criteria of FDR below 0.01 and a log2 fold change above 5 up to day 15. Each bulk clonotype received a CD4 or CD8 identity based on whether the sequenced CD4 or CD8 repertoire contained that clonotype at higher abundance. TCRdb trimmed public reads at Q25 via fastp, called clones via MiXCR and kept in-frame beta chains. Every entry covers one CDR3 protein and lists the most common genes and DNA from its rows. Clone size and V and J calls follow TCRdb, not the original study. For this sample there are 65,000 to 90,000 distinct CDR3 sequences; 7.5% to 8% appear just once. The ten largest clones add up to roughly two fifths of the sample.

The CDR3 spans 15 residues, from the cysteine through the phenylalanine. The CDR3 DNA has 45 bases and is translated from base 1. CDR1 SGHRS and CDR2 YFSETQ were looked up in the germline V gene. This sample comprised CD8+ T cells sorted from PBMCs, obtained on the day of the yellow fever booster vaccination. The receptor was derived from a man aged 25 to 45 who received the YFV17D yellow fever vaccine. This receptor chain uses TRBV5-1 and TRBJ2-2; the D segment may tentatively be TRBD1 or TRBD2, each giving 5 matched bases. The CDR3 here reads CASSLARAGTGEPFF. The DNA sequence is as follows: TGCGCCAGCAGCTTGGCCAGGGCCGGCACCGGGGAGCCGTTTTTT.